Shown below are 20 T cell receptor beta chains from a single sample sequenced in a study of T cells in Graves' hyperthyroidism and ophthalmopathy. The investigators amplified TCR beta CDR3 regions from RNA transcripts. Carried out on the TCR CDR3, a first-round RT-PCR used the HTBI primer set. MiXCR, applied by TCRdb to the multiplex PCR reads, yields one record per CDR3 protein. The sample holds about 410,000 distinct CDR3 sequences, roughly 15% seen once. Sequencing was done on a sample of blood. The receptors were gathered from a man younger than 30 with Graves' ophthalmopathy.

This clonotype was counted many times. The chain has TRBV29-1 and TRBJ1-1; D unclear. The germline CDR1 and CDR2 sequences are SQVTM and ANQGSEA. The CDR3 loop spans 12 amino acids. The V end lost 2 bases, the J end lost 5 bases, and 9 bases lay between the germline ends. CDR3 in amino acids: CSVEKLPTEAFF. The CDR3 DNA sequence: TGCAGCGTTGAAAAGCTGCCGACTGAAGCTTTCTTT.

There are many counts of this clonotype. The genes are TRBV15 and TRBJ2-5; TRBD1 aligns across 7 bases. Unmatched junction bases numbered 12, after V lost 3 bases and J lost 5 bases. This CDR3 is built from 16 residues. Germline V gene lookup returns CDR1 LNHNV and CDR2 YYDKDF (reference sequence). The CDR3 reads CATSSTNRGHRETQYF. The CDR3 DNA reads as TGTGCCACCAGCAGTACCAACAGGGGCCATAGGGAGACCCAGTACTTC. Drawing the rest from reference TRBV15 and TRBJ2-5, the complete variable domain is DAMVIQNPRYQVTQFGKPVTLSCSQTLNHNVMYWYQQKSSQAPKLLFHYYDKDFNNEADTPDNFQSRRPNTSFCFLDIRSPGLGDTAMYLCATSSTNRGHRETQYFGPGTRLLVL.

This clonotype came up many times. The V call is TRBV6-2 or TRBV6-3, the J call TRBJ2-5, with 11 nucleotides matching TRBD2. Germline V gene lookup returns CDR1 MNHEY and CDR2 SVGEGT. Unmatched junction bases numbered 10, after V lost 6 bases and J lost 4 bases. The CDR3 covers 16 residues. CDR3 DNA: TGTGCCAGCAGCCGGTGGGGACTAGCGGCGGGAGAGACCCAGTACTTC. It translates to CASSRWGLAAGETQYF.

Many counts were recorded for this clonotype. The CDR3 region has the DNA TGTGCCACCAGTCTAGGGACAGATACGCAGTATTTT. This codes for CATSLGTDTQYF. This sequence joins TRBV24-1 and TRBJ2-3; D gene ambiguous. The germline V and J ends were trimmed by 6 bases and 3 bases, with 6 bases remaining between them. This CDR3 region has 12 residues. The germline V gene has CDR1 KGHDR and CDR2 SFDVKD.

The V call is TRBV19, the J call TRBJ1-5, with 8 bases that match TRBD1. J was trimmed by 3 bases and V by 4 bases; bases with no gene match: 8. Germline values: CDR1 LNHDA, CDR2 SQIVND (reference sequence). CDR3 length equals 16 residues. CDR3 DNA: TGTGCCAGTAGTAACCTTCCGGGACAGGTCAATCAGCCCCAGCATTTT. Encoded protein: CASSNLPGQVNQPQHF.

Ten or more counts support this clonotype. The CDR3 coding sequence is TGTGCCACCAGGGGAGCGAGCACAGATACGCAGTATTTT. This codes for CATRGASTDTQYF. This chain uses TRBV15 with TRBJ2-3, with D possibly TRBD2 on 5 matching bases. CDR3 size: 13 residues. The V gene lost 6 bases and the J gene lost 0 bases, with 7 bases spanning the gap. The germline CDR1 and CDR2 sequences are LNHNV and YYDKDF (reference sequence).

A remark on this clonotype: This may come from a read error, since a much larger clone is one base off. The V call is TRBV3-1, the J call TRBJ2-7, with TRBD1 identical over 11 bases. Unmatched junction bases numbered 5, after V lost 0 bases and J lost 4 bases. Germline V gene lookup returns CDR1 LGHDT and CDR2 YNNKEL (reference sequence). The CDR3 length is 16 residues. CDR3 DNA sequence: TGTGCCAGCAGCCAAGATCCCGGGACAGGGGGGTACGAGCAGTACTTC. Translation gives CASSQDPGTGGYEQYF.

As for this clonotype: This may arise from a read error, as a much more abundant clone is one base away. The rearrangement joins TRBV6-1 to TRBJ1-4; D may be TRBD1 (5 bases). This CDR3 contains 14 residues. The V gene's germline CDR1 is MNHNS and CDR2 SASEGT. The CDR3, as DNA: TGTGCCAACAGTGCAGGGCCGGGGAATGAAAAACTGTTTTTT. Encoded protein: CANSAGPGNEKLFF.

The CDR3 nucleotides read TGCGCCAGCAGCCTCAAAAAAAGCCCGGGACCCTACGAGCAGTACTTC. Encoded protein: CASSLKKSPGPYEQYF. This chain connects TRBV4-1 to TRBJ2-7; D is perhaps TRBD1 or TRBD2 (5 bases each). The CDR3 extends over 16 amino acids. Germline CDR1 is MGHRA and CDR2 is YSYEKL. The germline V and J ends were trimmed by 4 bases and 2 bases, with 18 bases remaining between them.

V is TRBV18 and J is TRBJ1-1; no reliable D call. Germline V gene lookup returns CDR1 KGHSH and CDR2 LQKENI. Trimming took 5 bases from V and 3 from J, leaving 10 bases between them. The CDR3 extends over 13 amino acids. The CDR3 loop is CASSGGLDTEAFF. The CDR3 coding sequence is TGTGCCAGCTCAGGAGGTCTCGACACTGAAGCTTTCTTT. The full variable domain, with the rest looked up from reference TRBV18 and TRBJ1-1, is NAGVMQNPRHLVRRRGQEARLRCSPMKGHSHVYWYRQLPEEGLKFMVYLQKENIIDESGMPKERFSAEFPKEGPSILRIQQVVRGDSAAYFCASSGGLDTEAFFGQGTRLTVV.

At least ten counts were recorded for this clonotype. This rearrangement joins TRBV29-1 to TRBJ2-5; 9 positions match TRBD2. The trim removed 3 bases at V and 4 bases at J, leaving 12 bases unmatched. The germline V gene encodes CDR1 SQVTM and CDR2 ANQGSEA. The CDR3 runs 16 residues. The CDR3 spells CSVEGPAGGLVETQYF. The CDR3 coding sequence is TGCAGCGTTGAGGGCCCAGCGGGAGGCCTCGTAGAGACCCAGTACTTC. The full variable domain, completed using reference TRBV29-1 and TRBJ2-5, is SAVISQKPSRDICQRGTSLTIQCQVDSQVTMMFWYRQQPGQSLTLIATANQGSEATYESGFVIDKFPISRPNLTFSTLTVSNMSPEDSSIYLCSVEGPAGGLVETQYFGPGTRLLVL.

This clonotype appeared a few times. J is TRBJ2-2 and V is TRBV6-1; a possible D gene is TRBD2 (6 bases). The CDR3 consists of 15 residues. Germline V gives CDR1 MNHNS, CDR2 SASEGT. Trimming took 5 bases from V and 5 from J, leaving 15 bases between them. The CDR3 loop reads CASSLSTAGTGELFF. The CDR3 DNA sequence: TGTGCCAGCAGTTTAAGTACGGCGGGGACCGGGGAGCTGTTTTTT.

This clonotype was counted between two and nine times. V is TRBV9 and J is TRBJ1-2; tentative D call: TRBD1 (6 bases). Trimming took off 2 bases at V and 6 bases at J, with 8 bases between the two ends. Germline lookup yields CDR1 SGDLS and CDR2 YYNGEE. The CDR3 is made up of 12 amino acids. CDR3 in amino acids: CASSVGTNGYTF. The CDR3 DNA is TGTGCCAGCAGCGTCGGGACAAATGGCTACACCTTC.

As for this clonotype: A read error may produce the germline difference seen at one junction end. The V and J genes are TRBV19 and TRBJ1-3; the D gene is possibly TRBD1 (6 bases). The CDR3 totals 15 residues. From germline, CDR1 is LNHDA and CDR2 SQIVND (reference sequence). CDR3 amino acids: CASSSSGGSGNTIHF. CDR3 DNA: TGTGCCAGTAGTAGTTCTGGGGGCAGTGGAAACACCATACATTTT.

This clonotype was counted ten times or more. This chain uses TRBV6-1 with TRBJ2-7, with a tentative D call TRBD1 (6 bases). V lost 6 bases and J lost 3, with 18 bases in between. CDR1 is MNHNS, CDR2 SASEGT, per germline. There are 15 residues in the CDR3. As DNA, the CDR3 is TGTGCCAGCAGCTCGCAACAGGGTGATGACTACGAGCAGTACTTC. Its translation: CASSSQQGDDYEQYF.

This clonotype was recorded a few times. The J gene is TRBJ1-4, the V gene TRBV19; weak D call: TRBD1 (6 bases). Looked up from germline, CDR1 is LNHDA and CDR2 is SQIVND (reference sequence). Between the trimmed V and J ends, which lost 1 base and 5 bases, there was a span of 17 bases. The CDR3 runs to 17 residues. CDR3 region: CASSIVAAAGENEKLFF. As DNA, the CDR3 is TGTGCCAGTAGTATAGTCGCGGCGGCAGGGGAAAATGAAAAACTGTTTTTT.

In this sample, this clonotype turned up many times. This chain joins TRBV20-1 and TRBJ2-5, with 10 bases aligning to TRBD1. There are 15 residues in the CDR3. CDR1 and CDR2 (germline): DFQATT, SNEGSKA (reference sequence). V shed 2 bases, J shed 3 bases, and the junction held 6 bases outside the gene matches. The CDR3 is CSARKDRGHEETQYF. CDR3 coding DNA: TGCAGTGCTAGAAAAGACAGGGGGCACGAAGAGACCCAGTACTTC.

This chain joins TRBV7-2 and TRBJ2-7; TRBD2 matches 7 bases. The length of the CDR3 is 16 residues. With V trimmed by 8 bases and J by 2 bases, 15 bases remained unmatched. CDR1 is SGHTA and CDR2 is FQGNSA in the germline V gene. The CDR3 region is CASSYKVGRIPYEQYF. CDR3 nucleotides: TGTGCCAGCTCATATAAGGTCGGGAGGATCCCCTACGAGCAGTACTTC.

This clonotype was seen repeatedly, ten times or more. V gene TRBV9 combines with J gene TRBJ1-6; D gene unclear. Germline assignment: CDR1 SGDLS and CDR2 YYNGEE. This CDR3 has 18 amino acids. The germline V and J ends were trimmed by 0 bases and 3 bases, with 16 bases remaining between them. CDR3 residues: CASSVGSSDLDYNSPLHF. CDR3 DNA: TGTGCCAGCAGCGTAGGAAGCAGCGACCTTGACTATAATTCACCCCTCCACTTT.

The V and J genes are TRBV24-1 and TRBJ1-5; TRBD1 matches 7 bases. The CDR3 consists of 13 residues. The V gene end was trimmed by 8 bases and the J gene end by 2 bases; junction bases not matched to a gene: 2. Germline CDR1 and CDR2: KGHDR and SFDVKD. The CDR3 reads CATKGAGNQPQHF. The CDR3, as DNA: TGTGCCACCAAGGGGGCTGGCAATCAGCCCCAGCATTTT.